This TCR beta chain was profiled in a study of beta chain features in type 1 diabetes. Study findings and constraints: Fewer insertions but more deletions were seen at VDJ junctions in type 1 diabetes patients. A moderate, significant TCRB CDR3 shortening appeared in type 1 diabetes across four CD4+ subsets.

The isolated RNA, all of it, was reverse transcribed, so expressed TCRB transcripts were what got sequenced. Sequenced by immunoSEQ multiplex PCR; TCRdb stores in-frame clones only, minus some. The sample yields hundreds of thousands of clones, about an eighth seen once. CDR3 length equals 12 residues. Per germline, CDR1 SNHLY and CDR2 FYNNEI. Turning to this clone: Antigen unknown. At one boundary the junction diverges from the germline segment, which might be a read error.

The sequenced sample consisted of naive CD4+ T cells from blood. This sequence joins TRBV2 and TRBJ2-5, with 9 bases fitting TRBD1. This TCR came from a man aged 18-30 years with type 1 diabetes. The CDR3 DNA is TGTGCCAGCAGTGAACAGGGACAGGGACCTCACTTC. Translating it yields CASSEQGQGPHF.